Listed below are T cell receptor beta chains from one sample, sequenced in a study of cytomegalovirus exposure and HLA in healthy donors. Libraries were prepared by immunoSEQ multiplex PCR; TCRdb keeps only in-frame clonotypes and omits some of them. The table has under 400,000 clones, about nine tenths seen once. The sequencing sample was made of PBMCs. Every receptor here comes from a woman between 18 and 29 years old in good health and CMV-seronegative. CDR3s include the opening cysteine and the closing phenylalanine or tryptophan. Fields, in order: CDR3 length, clone size, D gene, J gene, V gene, CDR3 DNA, CDR3 protein. A D gene is named only where the DNA matches it firmly. Expanded clones get a size class; other rows say once, few or many, or leave the size out.

>15|.|TRBD1|TRBJ2-7|TRBV6-5
TGTGCCAGCAGCACGACAGGGGGGACCGCCTACGAGCAGTACTTC
CASSTTGGTAYEQYF
>13|.|TRBD1|TRBJ2-3|TRBV2
TGTGCCACCAGGACAGGGAGAACAGATACGCAGTATTTT
CATRTGRTDTQYF
>13|.|TRBD1|TRBJ1-1|TRBV5-1
TGCGCCAGCAGCCTGGACAGGGGTCCGCAAGCTTTCTTT
CASSLDRGPQAFF
>17|.|.|TRBJ2-3|TRBV27
TGTGCCAGCATCCTACCTTCGAGGCGCGCTAGCACAGATACGCAGTATTTT
CASILPSRRASTDTQYF
>15|.|TRBD1|TRBJ1-2|TRBV27
TGTGCCAGCAGTTTTTCGACAGGGGGCAACTATGGCTACACCTTC
CASSFSTGGNYGYTF
>16|.|.|TRBJ1-5|TRBV11-2
TGTGCCAGCAGCTTAGACGGGGCGGGGAGCAATCAGCCCCAGCATTTT
CASSLDGAGSNQPQHF
>13|.|.|TRBJ2-1|TRBV13
TGTGCCAGCAGCTTATGGGCGGGCCCGGAGCAGTTCTTC
CASSLWAGPEQFF
>14|.|TRBD2|TRBJ2-3|TRBV5-5
TGTGCCAGCAGCTTGGCTACTAGCGCTAATCCGCAGTATTTT
CASSLATSANPQYF
>17|.|.|TRBJ2-3|TRBV27
TGTGCCAGCAGTTTAATGGCGGTAGCGGCCGACACAGATACGCAGTATTTT
CASSLMAVAADTDTQYF
>14|.|.|TRBJ2-7|TRBV27
TGTGCCAGCAGTTTAGGCTCTAGCGCCTACGAGCAGTACTTC
CASSLGSSAYEQYF
>15|.|.|TRBJ2-5|TRBV6-5
TGTGCCAGCAGTCAGACACCAGTATATGGCGAGACCCAGTACTTC
CASSQTPVYGETQYF
>16|.|TRBD1|TRBJ1-6|TRBV4-1
TGCGCCAGCAGCCAGGGGCGGGGACAGAATAATTCACCCCTCCACTTT
CASSQGRGQNNSPLHF
>15|.|TRBD1|TRBJ1-2|TRBV28
TGTGCCAGCAGTTCCCCATCCATGGCAGGGGGTGGCTACACCTTT
CASSSPSMAGGGYTF
>13|.|TRBD1|TRBJ1-2|TRBV29-1
TGCAGCGTCCGACAGGGCCCCAACTATGGCTACACCTTC
CSVRQGPNYGYTF
>11|.|.|TRBJ2-7|TRBV12-5
TGTGCTAGTGGTAGAGGCTACGAGCAGTACTTC
CASGRGYEQYF
>14|.|TRBD1|TRBJ2-2|TRBV15
TGTGCCACCAGCACCGGACAGGAAAGGAGGGAGCTGTTTTTT
CATSTGQERRELFF
>14|.|TRBD1|TRBJ2-7|TRBV6-1
TGTGCCAGCAGTGGGGACAGGGTAGCGTACGAGCAGTACTTC
CASSGDRVAYEQYF
>14|.|.|TRBJ1-5|TRBV27
TGTGCCAGCCGCCTTGGGGCCGGGAATCAGCCCCAGCATTTT
CASRLGAGNQPQHF
>14|.|.|TRBJ1-2|TRBV6-5
TGTGCCAGCAGTTACTCTACAGGAGGGTATGGCTACACCTTC
CASSYSTGGYGYTF
>15|.|.|TRBJ1-4|TRBV9
TGTGCCAGCAACACAGGGACTACAACTAATGAAAAACTGTTTTTT
CASNTGTTTNEKLFF
>14|.|.|TRBJ1-5|TRBV28
TGTGCCAGCAGTTTACACTATAGCAATCAGCCCCAGCATTTT
CASSLHYSNQPQHF
>15|once|TRBD1|TRBJ1-2|TRBV6-5
TGTGCCAGCAAGTTTGGGACAGGGGGAGGGAATGGCTACACCTTC
CASKFGTGGGNGYTF
>12|once|.|TRBJ2-7|TRBV7-8
TGTGCCAGCAGCGTACTAGGATACGAGCAGTACTTC
CASSVLGYEQYF
>14|.|.|TRBJ1-4|TRBV28
TGTGCCAGCAGTTCTAGGGGAAGAAATGAAAAACTGTTTTTT
CASSSRGRNEKLFF
>14|.|TRBD1|TRBJ1-5|TRBV27
TGTGCCAGCAGTTTGACAGGGCCCAATCAGCCCCAGCATTTT
CASSLTGPNQPQHF
>14|.|TRBD1|TRBJ1-1|TRBV14
TGTGCCAGCAGCCTACGCAGGGGGGACACTGAAGCTTTCTTT
CASSLRRGDTEAFF
>12|.|.|TRBJ2-7|TRBV11-2
TGTGCCAGCAGCTTACCCAGCTACGAGCAGTACTTC
CASSLPSYEQYF
>14|.|.|TRBJ1-1|TRBV29-1
TGCAGCGTCTATCGGGGGGCCGGGAACACTGAAGCTTTCTTT
CSVYRGAGNTEAFF
>13|.|.|TRBJ1-1|TRBV5-6
TGTGCCAGAGGGGGAATAATGAACACTGAAGCTTTCTTT
CARGGIMNTEAFF
>12|once|.|TRBJ1-1|TRBV27
TGTGCCAGCAGCACCGGGGTCACTGAAGCTTTCTTT
CASSTGVTEAFF
>15|.|.|TRBJ2-1|TRBV7-9
TGTGCCAGCAGCATACGAGCCCTGCGGTTATATGAGCAGTTCTTC
CASSIRALRLYEQFF
>14|.|.|TRBJ2-1|TRBV19
TGTGCCAGTAGTATTCGGGATCGCCGGAATGAGCAGTTCTTC
CASSIRDRRNEQFF
>15|.|.|TRBJ2-7|TRBV29-1
TGCAGCGTTGAAGAAGGGCGGGATCTTCGCTACGAGCAGTACTTC
CSVEEGRDLRYEQYF
>14|.|.|TRBJ2-1|TRBV28
TGTGCCAGCAGTAGTGGGGGGGCCTGGGTTGAGCAGTTCTTC
CASSSGGAWVEQFF
>16|few|.|TRBJ1-2|TRBV6-7
TGTGCCAGCAGTTACTCGCACTCTGGGCGAGTCTATGGCTACACCTTC
CASSYSHSGRVYGYTF
>17|.|TRBD2|TRBJ2-1|TRBV28
TGTGCCAGCAGTTTTCTTGGGACTAGCGGGGACTACAATGAGCAGTTCTTC
CASSFLGTSGDYNEQFF
>16|.|TRBD2|TRBJ2-1|TRBV10-3
TGTGCCATCAGTGATCGGGGGGGCTTCTCCTACAATGAGCAGTTCTTC
CAISDRGGFSYNEQFF
>14|.|TRBD1|TRBJ1-1|TRBV2
TGTGCCAGCAGTACGGGAGGACAGGGCACTGAAGCTTTCTTT
CASSTGGQGTEAFF
>14|.|.|TRBJ1-2|TRBV30
TGTGCCTGGAGGGGACCCGGGACACCCTATGGCTACACCTTC
CAWRGPGTPYGYTF
>17|.|TRBD2|TRBJ2-1|TRBV30
TGTGCCTGGAGTGTATTATGGACTAGCGGAAGCCCGGGTGAGCAGTTCTTC
CAWSVLWTSGSPGEQFF
>15|.|TRBD1|TRBJ2-1|TRBV4-1
TGCGCCAGCAGCCAAACGTGGCAGGGGGCGTTTGAGCAGTTCTTC
CASSQTWQGAFEQFF
>15|.|.|TRBJ2-1|TRBV7-9
TGTGCCAGCAGCTTAGTTGTCGGGAGAGGTAATGAGCAGTTCTTC
CASSLVVGRGNEQFF
>15|few|.|TRBJ2-7|TRBV2
TGTGCCAGCAGTGATAGGAGGCAGGGGTCATACGAGCAGTACTTC
CASSDRRQGSYEQYF
>13|.|TRBD1|TRBJ1-1|TRBV4-2
TGTGCCAGCAGACAGGGGGCTATCACTGAAGCTTTCTTT
CASRQGAITEAFF
>11|once|.|TRBJ1-2|TRBV20-1
TGCACCCCGACTTCCTCCCTAGGCTACACCTTC
CTPTSSLGYTF
>13|.|.|TRBJ2-3|TRBV28
TGTGCCAGCAGTACGCACAACGCAGATACGCAGTATTTT
CASSTHNADTQYF
>14|.|.|TRBJ2-2|TRBV5-4
TGTGCCAGCAGCGTTTCCCAGGGGCTTCCGGAGCTGTTTTTT
CASSVSQGLPELFF
>14|once|TRBD2|TRBJ2-5|TRBV15
TGTGCCACCAGCAGGCTAGCGGGAGGAGAGACCCAGTACTTC
CATSRLAGGETQYF
>17|once|TRBD1|TRBJ1-5|TRBV5-1
TGCGCCAGCAGCTTGGGGGGACAGGTTGATCCTAATCAGCCCCAGCATTTT
CASSLGGQVDPNQPQHF
>14|.|TRBD2|TRBJ2-3|TRBV5-1
TGCGCCAGCAGTCAAGCGGGGGGGCAAGATACGCAGTATTTT
CASSQAGGQDTQYF
>14|.|TRBD1|TRBJ2-5|TRBV11-2
TGTGCCAGCAGCTTCCCGGGACAGAAAGAGACCCAGTACTTC
CASSFPGQKETQYF
>15|.|.|TRBJ2-2|TRBV19
TGTGCCAGTAGTATGGTCTCAACAAACACCGGGGAGCTGTTTTTT
CASSMVSTNTGELFF
>14|.|TRBD1|TRBJ2-7|TRBV6-6
TGTGCCAGCAAAAACACAGGGGGGAGCTACGAGCAGTACTTC
CASKNTGGSYEQYF
>13|.|TRBD2|TRBJ2-7|TRBV27
TGTGCCAGCAGGGGACTAGACCACTACGAGCAGTACTTC
CASRGLDHYEQYF